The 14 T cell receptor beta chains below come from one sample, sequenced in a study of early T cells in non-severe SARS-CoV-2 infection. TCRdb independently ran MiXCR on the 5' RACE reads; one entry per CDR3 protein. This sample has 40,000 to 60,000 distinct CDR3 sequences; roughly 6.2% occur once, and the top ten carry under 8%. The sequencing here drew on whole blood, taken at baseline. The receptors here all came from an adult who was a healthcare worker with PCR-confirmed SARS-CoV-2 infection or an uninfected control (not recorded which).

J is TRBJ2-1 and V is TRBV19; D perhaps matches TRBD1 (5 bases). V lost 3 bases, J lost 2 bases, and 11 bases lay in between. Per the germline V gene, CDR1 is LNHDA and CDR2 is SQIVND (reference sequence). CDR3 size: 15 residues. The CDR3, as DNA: TGTGCCAGTAGTATTAGACAGTTAACCTACAATGAGCAGTTCTTC. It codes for CASSIRQLTYNEQFF.

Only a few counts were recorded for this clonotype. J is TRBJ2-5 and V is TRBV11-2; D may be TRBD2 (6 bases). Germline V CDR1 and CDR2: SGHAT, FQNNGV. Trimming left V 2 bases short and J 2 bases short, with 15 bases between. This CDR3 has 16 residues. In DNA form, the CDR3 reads TGTGCCAGCAGCTTATTTCCGGGAGTAAATCAAGAGACCCAGTACTTC. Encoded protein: CASSLFPGVNQETQYF.

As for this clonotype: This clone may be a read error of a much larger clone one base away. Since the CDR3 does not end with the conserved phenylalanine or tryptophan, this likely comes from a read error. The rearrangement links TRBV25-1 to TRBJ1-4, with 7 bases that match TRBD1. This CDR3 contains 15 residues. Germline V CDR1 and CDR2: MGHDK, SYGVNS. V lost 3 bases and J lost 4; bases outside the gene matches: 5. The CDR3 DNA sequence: TGTGCCAGCAGTGAGTCGGGACAGAGTAATGAAAAACTGTTTTCT. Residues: CASSESGQSNEKLFS.

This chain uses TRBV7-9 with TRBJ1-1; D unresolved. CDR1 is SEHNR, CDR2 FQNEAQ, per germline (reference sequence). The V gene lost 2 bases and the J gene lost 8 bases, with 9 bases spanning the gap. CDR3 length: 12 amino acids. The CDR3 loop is CASSLLALEAFF. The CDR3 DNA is TGTGCCAGCAGCTTACTTGCCTTGGAAGCTTTCTTT.

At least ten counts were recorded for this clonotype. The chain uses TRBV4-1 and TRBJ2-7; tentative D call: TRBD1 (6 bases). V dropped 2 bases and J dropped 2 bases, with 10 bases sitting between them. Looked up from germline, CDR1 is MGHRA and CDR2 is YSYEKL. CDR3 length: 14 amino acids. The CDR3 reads CASSQPRDTYEQYF. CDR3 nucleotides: TGCGCCAGCAGCCAACCCCGGGACACCTACGAGCAGTACTTC.

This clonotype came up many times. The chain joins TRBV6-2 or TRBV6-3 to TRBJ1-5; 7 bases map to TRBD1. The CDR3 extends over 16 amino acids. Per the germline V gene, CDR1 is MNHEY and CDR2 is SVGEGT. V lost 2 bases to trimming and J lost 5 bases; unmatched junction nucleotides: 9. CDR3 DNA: TGTGCCAGCAGTTACGCAGACAGGGTGGCTGATCAGCCCCAGCATTTT. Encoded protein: CASSYADRVADQPQHF.

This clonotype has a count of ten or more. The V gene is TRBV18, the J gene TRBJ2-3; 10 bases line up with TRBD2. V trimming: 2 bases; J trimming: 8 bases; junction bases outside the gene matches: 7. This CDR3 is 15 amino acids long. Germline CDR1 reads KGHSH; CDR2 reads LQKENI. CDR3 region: CASSPGTSESGTQYF. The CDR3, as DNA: TGTGCCAGCTCACCAGGGACTAGCGAGTCGGGTACGCAGTATTTT.

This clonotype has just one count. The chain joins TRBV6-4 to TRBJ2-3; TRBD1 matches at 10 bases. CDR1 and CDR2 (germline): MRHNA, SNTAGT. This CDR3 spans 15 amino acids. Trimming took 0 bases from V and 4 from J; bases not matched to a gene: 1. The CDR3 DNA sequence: TGTGCCAGCAGTGACTCGACAGGGGGCGCAGATACGCAGTATTTT. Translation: CASSDSTGGADTQYF.

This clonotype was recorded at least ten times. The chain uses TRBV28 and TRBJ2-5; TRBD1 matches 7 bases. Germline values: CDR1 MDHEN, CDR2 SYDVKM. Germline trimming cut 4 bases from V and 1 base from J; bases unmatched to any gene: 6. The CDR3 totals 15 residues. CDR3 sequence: CASSSLGQTQETQYF. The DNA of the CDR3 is TGTGCCAGCAGTTCCCTGGGACAGACCCAAGAGACCCAGTACTTC.

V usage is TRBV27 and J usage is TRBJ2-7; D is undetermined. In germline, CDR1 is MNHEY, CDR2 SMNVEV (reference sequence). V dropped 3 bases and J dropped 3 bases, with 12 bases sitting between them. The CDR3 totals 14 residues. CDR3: CASSFWGSGYEQYF. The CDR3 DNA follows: TGTGCCAGCAGTTTCTGGGGATCAGGCTACGAGCAGTACTTC.

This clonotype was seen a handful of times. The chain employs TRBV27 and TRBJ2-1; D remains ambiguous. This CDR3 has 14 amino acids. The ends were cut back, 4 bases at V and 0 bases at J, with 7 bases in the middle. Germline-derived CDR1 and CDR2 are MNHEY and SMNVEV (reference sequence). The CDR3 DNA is TGTGCCAGCAGTTCTAGGGACTCCTACAATGAGCAGTTCTTC. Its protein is CASSSRDSYNEQFF.

The CDR3: CASSLPLAGLTGELFF. The CDR3 DNA reads TGTGCCAGCAGCTTGCCGCTAGCGGGACTCACCGGGGAGCTGTTTTTT. The rearrangement joins TRBV5-4 to TRBJ2-2; 9 nucleotides align to TRBD2. This CDR3 comprises 16 residues. Looked up from germline, CDR1 is SGHNT and CDR2 is YYREEE (reference sequence). The V segment lost 1 base and the J segment 4 bases; nucleotides outside the gene matches: 5.

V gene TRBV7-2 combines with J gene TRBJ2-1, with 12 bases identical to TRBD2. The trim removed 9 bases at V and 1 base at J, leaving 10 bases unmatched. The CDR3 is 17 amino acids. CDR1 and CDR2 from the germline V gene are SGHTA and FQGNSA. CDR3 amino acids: CARARLAGEESYNEQFF. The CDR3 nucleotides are TGTGCCAGGGCTAGACTAGCGGGGGAAGAATCCTACAATGAGCAGTTCTTC.

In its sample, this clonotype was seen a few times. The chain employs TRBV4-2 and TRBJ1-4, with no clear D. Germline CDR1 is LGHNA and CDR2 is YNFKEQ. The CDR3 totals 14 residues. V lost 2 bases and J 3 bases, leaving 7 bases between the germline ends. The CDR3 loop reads CASSQIQANEKLFF. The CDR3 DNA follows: TGTGCCAGCAGCCAAATTCAGGCTAATGAAAAACTGTTTTTT.